This TCR beta chain was found in a study of T cell responses to AZD1222 COVID-19 vaccine. The assay was immunoSEQ multiplex PCR, and TCRdb's table has in-frame clones only and misses some. The data show tens of thousands of clones, with about 91% seen just once and over 9% held by the top ten. With 0 bases removed from V and 1 base from J, the gap between germline ends came to 9 bases. The CDR3 consists of 15 residues. About this clone itself: Its antigen is as yet unknown.

Study-wide points: Vaccine-associated CD4 TCRs spanned spike, dominant at 160-218 and 743-854. AZD1222 recipients seropositive at baseline numbered only five or six.

The sequence derives from an adult in good health. Material: peripheral blood, obtained on day 0 of MenACWY control vaccination. The rearrangement links TRBV23-1 to TRBJ1-1, with unresolved D. TRBV23-1 is identified as an open reading frame with a role that is uncertain. The CDR3 DNA is TGCGCCAGCAGTCAATCGTTACATTCGAACACTGAAGCTTTCTTT. As protein: CASSQSLHSNTEAFF.